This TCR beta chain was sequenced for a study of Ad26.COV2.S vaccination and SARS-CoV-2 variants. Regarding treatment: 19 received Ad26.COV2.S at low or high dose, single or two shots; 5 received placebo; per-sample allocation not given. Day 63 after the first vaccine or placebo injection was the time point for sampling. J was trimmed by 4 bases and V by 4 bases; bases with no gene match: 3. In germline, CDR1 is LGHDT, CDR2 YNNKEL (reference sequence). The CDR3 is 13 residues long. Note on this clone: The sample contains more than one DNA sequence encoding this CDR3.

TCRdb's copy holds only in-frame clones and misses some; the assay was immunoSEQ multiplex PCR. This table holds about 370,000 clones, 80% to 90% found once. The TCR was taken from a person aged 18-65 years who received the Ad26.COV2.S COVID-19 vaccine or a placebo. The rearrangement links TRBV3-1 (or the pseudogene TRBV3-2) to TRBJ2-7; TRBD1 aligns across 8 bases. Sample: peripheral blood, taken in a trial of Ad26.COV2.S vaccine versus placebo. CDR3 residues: CASSLDRGYEQYF. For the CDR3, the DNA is TGTGCCAGCAGCCTCGACAGGGGTTACGAGCAGTACTTC.